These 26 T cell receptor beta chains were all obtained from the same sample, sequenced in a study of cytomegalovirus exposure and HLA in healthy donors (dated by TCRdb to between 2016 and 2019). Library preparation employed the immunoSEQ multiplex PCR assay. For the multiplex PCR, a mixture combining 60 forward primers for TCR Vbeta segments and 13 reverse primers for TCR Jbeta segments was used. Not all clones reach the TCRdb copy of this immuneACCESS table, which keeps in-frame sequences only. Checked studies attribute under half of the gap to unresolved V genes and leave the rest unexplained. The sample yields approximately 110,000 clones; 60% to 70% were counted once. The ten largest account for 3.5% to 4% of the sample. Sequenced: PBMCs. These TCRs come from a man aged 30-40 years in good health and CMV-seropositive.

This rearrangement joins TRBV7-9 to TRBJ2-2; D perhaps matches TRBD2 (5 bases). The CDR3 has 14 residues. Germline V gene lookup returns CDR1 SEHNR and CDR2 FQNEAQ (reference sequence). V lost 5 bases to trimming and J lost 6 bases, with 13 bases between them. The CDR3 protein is CASSRLLGAGELFF. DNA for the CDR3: TGTGCCAGCAGCCGACTCCTCGGGGCCGGGGAGCTGTTTTTT.

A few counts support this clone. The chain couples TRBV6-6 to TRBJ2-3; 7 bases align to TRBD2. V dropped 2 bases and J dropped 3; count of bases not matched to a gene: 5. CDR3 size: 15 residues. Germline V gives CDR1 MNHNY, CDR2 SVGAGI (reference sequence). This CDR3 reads CASSYPSGGTDTQYF. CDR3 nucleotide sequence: TGTGCCAGCAGTTACCCCTCCGGGGGGACAGATACGCAGTATTTT.

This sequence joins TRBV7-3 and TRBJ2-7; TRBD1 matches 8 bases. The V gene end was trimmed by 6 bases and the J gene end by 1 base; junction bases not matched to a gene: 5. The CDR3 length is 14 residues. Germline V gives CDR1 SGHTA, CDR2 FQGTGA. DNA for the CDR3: TGTGCCAGCAGTCCTACAGGGGGATCCTACGAGCAGTACTTC. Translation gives CASSPTGGSYEQYF.

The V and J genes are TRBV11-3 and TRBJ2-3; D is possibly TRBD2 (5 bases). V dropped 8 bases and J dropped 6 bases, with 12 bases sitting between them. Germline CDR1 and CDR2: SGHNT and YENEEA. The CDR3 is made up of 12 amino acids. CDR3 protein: CASARPGDTQYF. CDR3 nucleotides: TGTGCCAGCGCTAGGCCGGGGGATACGCAGTATTTT.

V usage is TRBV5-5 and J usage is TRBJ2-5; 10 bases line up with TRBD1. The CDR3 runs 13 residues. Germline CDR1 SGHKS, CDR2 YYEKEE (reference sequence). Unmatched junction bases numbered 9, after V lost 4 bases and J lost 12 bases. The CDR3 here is CASSPTGTGEKYF. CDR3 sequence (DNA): TGTGCCAGCAGCCCCACCGGGACAGGGGAGAAGTACTTC.

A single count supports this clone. CDR3 sequence reads: CASSPGQGDTNEKLFF. The CDR3 region has the DNA TGCGCCAGCAGCCCGGGACAGGGGGACACTAATGAAAAACTGTTTTTT. The gene calls are TRBV5-1 and TRBJ1-4; 11 nucleotides match TRBD1. Germline V gene lookup returns CDR1 SGHRS and CDR2 YFSETQ. This CDR3 has 16 amino acids. V lost 4 bases and J lost 2; bases outside the gene matches: 4.

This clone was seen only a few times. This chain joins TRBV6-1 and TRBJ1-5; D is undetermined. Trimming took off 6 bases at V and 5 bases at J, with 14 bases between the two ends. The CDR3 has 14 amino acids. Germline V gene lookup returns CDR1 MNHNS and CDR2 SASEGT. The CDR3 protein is CASSSGIYYQPQHF. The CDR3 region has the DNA TGTGCCAGCAGCTCCGGGATTTACTATCAGCCCCAGCATTTT.

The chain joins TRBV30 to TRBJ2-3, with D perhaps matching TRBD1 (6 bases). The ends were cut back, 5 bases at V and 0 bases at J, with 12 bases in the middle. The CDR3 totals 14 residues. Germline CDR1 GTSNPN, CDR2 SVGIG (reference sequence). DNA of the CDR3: TGTGCCTGGGTACAGGGTTATAGCACAGATACGCAGTATTTT. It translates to CAWVQGYSTDTQYF.

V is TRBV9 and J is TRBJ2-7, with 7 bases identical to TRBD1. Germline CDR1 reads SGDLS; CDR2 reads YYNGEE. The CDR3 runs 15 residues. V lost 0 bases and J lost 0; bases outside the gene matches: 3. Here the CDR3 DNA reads TGTGCCAGCAGCGTAGGGGGACAGATCTCCTACGAGCAGTACTTC. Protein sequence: CASSVGGQISYEQYF. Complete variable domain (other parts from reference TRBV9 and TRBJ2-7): DSGVTQTPKHLITATGQRVTLRCSPRSGDLSVYWYQQSLDQGLQFLIQYYNGEERAKGNILERFSAQQFPDLHSELNLSSLELGDSALYFCASSVGGQISYEQYFGPGTRLTVT.

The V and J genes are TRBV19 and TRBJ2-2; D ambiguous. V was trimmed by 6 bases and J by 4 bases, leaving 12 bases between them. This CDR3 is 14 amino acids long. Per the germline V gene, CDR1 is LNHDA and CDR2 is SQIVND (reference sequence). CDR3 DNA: TGTGCCAGTAGCTTGGGTGGGCGCACCGGGGAGCTGTTTTTT. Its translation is CASSLGGRTGELFF.

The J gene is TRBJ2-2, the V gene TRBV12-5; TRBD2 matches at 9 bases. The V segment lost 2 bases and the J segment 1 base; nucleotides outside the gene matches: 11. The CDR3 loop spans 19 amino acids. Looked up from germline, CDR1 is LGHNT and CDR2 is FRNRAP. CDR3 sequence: CASGLLELAGALNTGELFF. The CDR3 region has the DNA TGTGCTAGTGGTTTGCTGGAGTTAGCGGGGGCCTTGAACACCGGGGAGCTGTTTTTT.

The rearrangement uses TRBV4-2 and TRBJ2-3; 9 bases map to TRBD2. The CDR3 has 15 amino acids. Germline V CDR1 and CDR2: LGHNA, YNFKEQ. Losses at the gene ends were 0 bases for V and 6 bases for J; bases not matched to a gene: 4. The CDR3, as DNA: TGTGCCAGCAGCCAAGAGGGCGGGGGGGTGGATACGCAGTATTTT. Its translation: CASSQEGGGVDTQYF.

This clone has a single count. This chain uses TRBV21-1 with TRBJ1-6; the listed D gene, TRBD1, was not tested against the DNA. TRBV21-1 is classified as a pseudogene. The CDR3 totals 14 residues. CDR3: CASSKAGQESPLHF. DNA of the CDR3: TGTGCCAGCAGCAAAGCGGGACAGGAGTCACCCCTCCACTTT.

CDR3: CSVEEEGKGYTF. The CDR3, as DNA: TGCAGCGTTGAGGAGGAGGGGAAGGGCTACACCTTC. This chain connects TRBV29-1 to TRBJ1-2; TRBD1 is a possible D gene (5 bases). Germline CDR1 reads SQVTM; CDR2 reads ANQGSEA. CDR3 size: 12 residues. The V end was cut by 3 bases, the J end by 8 bases, with 13 bases between.

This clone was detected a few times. The CDR3 loop is CASSDEGTQYNEQFF. CDR3 sequence (DNA): TGTGCCAGCAGTGACGAGGGAACCCAATACAATGAGCAGTTCTTC. The chain employs TRBV6-4 and TRBJ2-1, with D possibly matching TRBD2 (5 bases). Germline V gene data show CDR1 as MRHNA and CDR2 as SNTAGT. The CDR3 covers 15 residues. Trimming removed 2 bases from V and 4 bases from J, with 12 bases in between.

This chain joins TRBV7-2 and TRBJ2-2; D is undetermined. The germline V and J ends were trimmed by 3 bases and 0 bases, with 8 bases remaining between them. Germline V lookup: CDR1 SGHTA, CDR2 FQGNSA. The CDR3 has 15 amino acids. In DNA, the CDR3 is TGTGCCAGCAGCTTTGGGCAGGCGAACACCGGGGAGCTGTTTTTT. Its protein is CASSFGQANTGELFF.

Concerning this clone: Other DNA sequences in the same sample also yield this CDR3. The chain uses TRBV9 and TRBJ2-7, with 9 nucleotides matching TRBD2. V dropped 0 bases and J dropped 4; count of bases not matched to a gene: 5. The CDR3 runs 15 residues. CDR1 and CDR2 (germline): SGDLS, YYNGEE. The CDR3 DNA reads TGTGCCAGCAGCGTAGGGCGGGGGGGCCTGTACGAGCAGTACTTC. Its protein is CASSVGRGGLYEQYF.

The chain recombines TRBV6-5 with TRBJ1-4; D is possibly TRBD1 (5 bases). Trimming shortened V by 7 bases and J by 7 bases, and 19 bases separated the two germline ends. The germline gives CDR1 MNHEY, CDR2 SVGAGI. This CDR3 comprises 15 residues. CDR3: CASTRVPLGREKLFF. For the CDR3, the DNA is TGTGCCAGCACCAGGGTACCCCTCGGCCGTGAAAAACTGTTTTTT.

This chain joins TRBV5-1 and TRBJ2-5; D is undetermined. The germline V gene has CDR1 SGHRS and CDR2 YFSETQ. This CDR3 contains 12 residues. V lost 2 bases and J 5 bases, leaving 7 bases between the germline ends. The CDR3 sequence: CASSLSFETQYF. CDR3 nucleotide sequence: TGCGCCAGCAGCTTATCTTTTGAGACCCAGTACTTC.

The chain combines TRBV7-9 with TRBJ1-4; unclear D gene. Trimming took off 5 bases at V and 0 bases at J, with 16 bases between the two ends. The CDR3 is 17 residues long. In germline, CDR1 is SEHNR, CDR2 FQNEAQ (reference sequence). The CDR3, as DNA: TGTGCCAGCAGCCAAACAGAGTTTTCCACAACTAATGAAAAACTGTTTTTT. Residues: CASSQTEFSTTNEKLFF.

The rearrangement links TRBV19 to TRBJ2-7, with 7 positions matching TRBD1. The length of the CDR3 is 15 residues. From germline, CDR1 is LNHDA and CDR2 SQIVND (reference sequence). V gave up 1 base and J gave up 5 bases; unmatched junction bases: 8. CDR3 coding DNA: TGTGCCAGTAGTATAGTCGGGACAGTCAAAAACGAGCAGTACTTC. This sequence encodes CASSIVGTVKNEQYF.

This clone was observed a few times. The DNA for the CDR3 is TGTGCCAGCAGCTCCCCTGTCCCCTACGAGCAGTACTTC. This sequence encodes CASSSPVPYEQYF. The chain uses TRBV7-9 and TRBJ2-7; D is uncertain. CDR3 length equals 13 residues. V was shortened by 4 bases and J by 2 bases, with 9 bases between the two germline ends. Looked up from germline, CDR1 is SEHNR and CDR2 is FQNEAQ (reference sequence).

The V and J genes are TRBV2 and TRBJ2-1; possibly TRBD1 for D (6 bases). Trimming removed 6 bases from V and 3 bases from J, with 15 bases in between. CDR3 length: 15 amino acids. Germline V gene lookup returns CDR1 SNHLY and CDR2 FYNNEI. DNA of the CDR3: TGTGCCAGCAGCCGAGGGACACGGATCTACAATGAGCAGTTCTTC. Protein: CASSRGTRIYNEQFF.

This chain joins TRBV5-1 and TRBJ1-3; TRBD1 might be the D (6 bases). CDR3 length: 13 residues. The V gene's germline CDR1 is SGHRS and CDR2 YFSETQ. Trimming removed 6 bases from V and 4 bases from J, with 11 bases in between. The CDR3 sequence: CASNSGDGNTIYF. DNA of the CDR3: TGCGCCAGCAATTCAGGGGACGGAAACACCATATATTTT.

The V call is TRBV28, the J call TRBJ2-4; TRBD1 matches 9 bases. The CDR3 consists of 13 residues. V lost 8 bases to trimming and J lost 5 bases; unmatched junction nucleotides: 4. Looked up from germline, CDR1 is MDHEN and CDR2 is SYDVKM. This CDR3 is CASGTGLENIQYF. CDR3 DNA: TGTGCCAGCGGGACAGGGCTCGAAAACATTCAGTACTTC.

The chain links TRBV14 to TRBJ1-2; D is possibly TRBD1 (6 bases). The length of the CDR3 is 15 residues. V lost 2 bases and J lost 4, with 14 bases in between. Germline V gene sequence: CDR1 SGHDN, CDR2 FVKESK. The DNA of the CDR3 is TGTGCCAGCAGCCAAACACTAACAGGGATCTATGGCTACACCTTC. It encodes CASSQTLTGIYGYTF.